There are a few counts of the clone carrying this T cell receptor beta chain. Its antigen is unidentified. This sample was taken from a study of OX40 agonist ivuxolimab in advanced cancers. Across the whole study: An anti-OX40 (CD134) antibody with agonistic activity, ivuxolimab, was administered to patients. Those treated in dose escalation had hepatocellular carcinoma, melanoma, renal cell cancer or head and neck cancer.

Any history of autoimmune disease or systemic immunosuppression disqualified patients. Clones were read by immunoSEQ multiplex PCR, and TCRdb kept only the in-frame ones, dropping some. The table shows over 80,000 clones, with 84% occurring only once. Whole-study findings and limits: Clonal expansion by week 6 occurred in CD4+ and CD8+ blood T cells (at 0.1 to 3.0 mg/kg).

V dropped 3 bases and J dropped 4; count of bases not matched to a gene: 9. CDR3 size: 16 residues. The V gene's germline CDR1 is SEHNR and CDR2 FQNEAQ (reference sequence). This chain links TRBV7-9 with TRBJ2-5, with 9 bases that match TRBD1. The receptor's source is an adult with an advanced solid tumor such as melanoma, head and neck, liver or kidney cancer. The input for sequencing was CD4+ or CD8+ T cells sorted from blood, taken in a trial of the OX40 agonist ivuxolimab. CDR3 nucleotide sequence: TGTGCCAGCAGCTTCCATCGGACAGGGGATGGAGAGACCCAGTACTTC. Amino acid sequence: CASSFHRTGDGETQYF.